The text below deals with one TCR beta chain. As yet, its antigen is unknown. This sample is part of a study of cytomegalovirus exposure and HLA in healthy donors. As for the study in general: Within the Caucasian-associated ancestry cluster were 65% to 85% of the 350 to 400 genotyped donors. Whole-study results and caveats: A prior analysis recorded that most TCR beta V segments were productive about 90% or about 30% of the time.

Though probably carrying unrecorded immune exposures, donors were nominally healthy at sampling. Deletions cut 3 bases from V and 4 bases from J, with 8 bases between. CDR3 length: 13 residues. Per the germline V gene, CDR1 is SGDLS and CDR2 is YYNGEE. The PCR was carried out with 60 Vbeta primers and 13 Jbeta primers. Assay used: immunoSEQ multiplex PCR; TCRdb lists only in-frame clones, some missing. Counted here are about 190,000 clones, about four fifths occurring once; the ten biggest clones make up under 2%. Sample: PBMCs. The receptor's source is a man aged 35-49 years in good health and CMV-seropositive. V and J are TRBV9 and TRBJ1-3; D ambiguous. The CDR3 spells CASSGHQGNTIYF. In DNA, the CDR3 is TGTGCCAGCAGCGGCCACCAGGGAAACACCATATATTTT.